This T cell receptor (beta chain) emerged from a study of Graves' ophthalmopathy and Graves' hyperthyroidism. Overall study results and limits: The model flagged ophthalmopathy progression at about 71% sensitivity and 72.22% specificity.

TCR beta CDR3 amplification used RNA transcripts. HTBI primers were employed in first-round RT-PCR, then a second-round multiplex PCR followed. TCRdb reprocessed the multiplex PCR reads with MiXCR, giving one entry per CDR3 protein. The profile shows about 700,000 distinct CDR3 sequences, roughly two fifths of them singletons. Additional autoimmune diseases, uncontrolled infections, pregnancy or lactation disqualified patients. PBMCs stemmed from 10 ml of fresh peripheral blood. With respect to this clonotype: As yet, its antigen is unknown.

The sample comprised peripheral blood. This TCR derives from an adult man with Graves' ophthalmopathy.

In DNA, the CDR3 is TGTGCCACCAGTGCTCAGGGACGGAGGCCCCAGCATTTT. It yields the protein CATSAQGRRPQHF. The chain carries TRBV24-1 and TRBJ1-5; perhaps TRBD1 as D (5 bases). This CDR3 spans 13 amino acids. The ends were cut back, 5 bases at V and 9 bases at J, with 13 bases in the middle. Germline lookup yields CDR1 KGHDR and CDR2 SFDVKD.